This T cell receptor (beta chain) was profiled in a study of early T cells in non-severe SARS-CoV-2 infection. Study background: The authors sequenced bulk RNA from unsorted whole blood, leaving chains unpaired. Study observations and caveats: VDJdb matching, biased toward anti-spike CD8 responses, missed private and CD4 specificities.

This clonotype has a count of ten or more. Its antigen is currently unknown. Unmatched junction bases numbered 13, after V lost 3 bases and J lost 7 bases. The CDR3 has 15 amino acids. From germline, CDR1 is DFQATT and CDR2 SNEGSKA (reference sequence). Researchers attached unique molecular identifiers to individual cDNA molecules. Each CDR3 protein is one row after TCRdb ran MiXCR on the 5' RACE reads. The sample lists roughly 99,000 distinct CDR3 sequences; around 10% were seen once. The sequence derives from an adult who was a healthcare worker with PCR-confirmed SARS-CoV-2 infection or an uninfected control (not recorded which). The sample taken for sequencing was whole blood. The chain is built from TRBV20-1 and TRBJ2-7; the match to TRBD1 covers 9 bases. CDR3 residues: CSARARTGASWEQYF. CDR3 coding DNA: TGCAGTGCTAGGGCGCGGACAGGGGCATCTTGGGAGCAGTACTTC.